This paragraph covers one TCR beta chain sequence. What it binds is not known. This sample was taken from a study of T cell responses to AZD1222 COVID-19 vaccine. General study findings and limits: Clonal diversity was possibly underestimated, and the donors were mostly white British, with more females. The peak T cell response came first, and repertoires were sampled only after it. Spike-specific TCR repertoires showed rising breadth and depth after two AZD1222 doses. Nearly half of spike-specific TCRs reportedly target variant regions that are unmutated in the B.1.351 and B.1.1.7 variants.

The method was immunoSEQ multiplex PCR; TCRdb's version includes in-frame clones alone and lacks a portion of them. This table has some 200,000 clones, more than 80% appearing once. Sequencing was performed on peripheral blood, taken on day 0 of AZD1222 vaccination. The clonotype was recovered from an adult in good health.

The DNA of the CDR3 is TGTGCCAGCAGCCTCCTGGGTGAGCAGTTCTTC. This encodes CASSLLGEQFF. J is TRBJ2-1 and V is TRBV12-3 or TRBV12-4, with unresolved D. The CDR3 length is 11 residues. Trimming removed 6 bases from V and 9 bases from J, with 9 bases in between.